Here is one TCR beta chain with its context. The antigen is undetermined. This CDR3 comprises 17 residues. Germline V lookup: CDR1 SGHTA, CDR2 FQGNSA. V lost 5 bases and J lost 3; bases outside the gene matches: 11. The data were obtained in a study of cytomegalovirus exposure and HLA in healthy donors. Study-wide findings and caveats: Follow-up analysis later connected one missense variant in DCLRE1C with trimming of TCR beta V- and J-genes.

PCR was performed using 60 Vbeta and 13 Jbeta primers. Generated by immunoSEQ multiplex PCR, the TCRdb table keeps only in-frame clones and is missing some. The profile covers under 200,000 clones, with roughly 74% appearing a single time and 1.5% to 2% taken by the ten largest. The J gene is TRBJ2-7, the V gene TRBV7-2, with 12 bases identical to TRBD2. Sequencing was done on a sample of PBMCs. The source of this sequence is a woman in her 30s in good health and CMV-seronegative. CDR3 bases: TGTGCCAGCAGCGGGGGACTAGCGGGTGGACAAAACTACGAGCAGTACTTC. Translated, it gives CASSGGLAGGQNYEQYF. The variable domain in full, completed from reference TRBV7-2 and TRBJ2-7, reads GAGVSQSPSNKVTEKGKDVELRCDPISGHTALYWYRQSLGQGLEFLIYFQGNSAPDKSGLPSDRFSAERTGGSVSTLTIQRTQQEDSAVYLCASSGGLAGGQNYEQYFGPGTRLTVT.